These T cell receptor beta chains were read from a single sample in a study of T cells in Graves' hyperthyroidism and ophthalmopathy. One entry per CDR3 protein, called by TCRdb with MiXCR from the multiplex PCR reads. This sample has around 570,000 distinct CDR3 sequences, with 15% to 20% found just once. Sequenced input: blood. The receptors shown here come from a man aged 40-49 years with Graves' ophthalmopathy. The conserved cysteine and the conserved F or W are not part of the CDR3 here. Fields, in order: V gene, CDR3 protein.

V: TRBV4-1; CDR3: ASSLDAGGGEETQY
V: TRBV27; CDR3: ASSRGTPEGDGELF
V: TRBV20-1; CDR3: SAPGWTSGESSYNEQF
V: TRBV14; CDR3: ASSQEGTIRFRELF
V: TRBV5-1; CDR3: ASSPGTAKNIQY
V: TRBV20-1; CDR3: SARDVWRVTDTQY
V: TRBV4-1; CDR3: ASSQDPGLRVLDTQY
V: TRBV18; CDR3: ASSPIPVRGWGNQPQH
V: TRBV20-1; CDR3: SAREPRRDANEKLF
V: TRBV11-2; CDR3: ASSRPGTGRSQY
V: TRBV10-3; CDR3: AISEPRDRGSQY
V: TRBV6-1; CDR3: ASMVVVHQPQH
V: TRBV9; CDR3: ASSVPGPEQF
V: TRBV7-8; CDR3: ASSLDVRVWDEQY
V: TRBV7-9; CDR3: ASSSIRGQSTEAF
V: TRBV30; CDR3: AWSPGGQPYEQY
V: TRBV12-3/TRBV12-4; CDR3: ASSLVGRGIAAKNIQY
V: TRBV6-1; CDR3: ASRSRQGVDRAF
V: TRBV12-3/TRBV12-4; CDR3: ASSFPDRPRLGGYT
V: TRBV12-3/TRBV12-4; CDR3: ASTPTRSTPEQF
V: TRBV9; CDR3: ASSVAGGTSGRNEQF
V: TRBV10-3; CDR3: ALRAGQGDYGYT
V: TRBV6-6; CDR3: ASSYTAGASLGREQY
V: TRBV20-1; CDR3: SARSVRGGPHEQY
V: TRBV5-1; CDR3: ASSRGTGQGVGGYT
V: TRBV7-8; CDR3: ASSPHDAEAF
V: TRBV20-1; CDR3: SARYADTQY
V: TRBV7-9; CDR3: ASSPGTANQPQH
V: TRBV7-2; CDR3: ASSRTGGSSYNEQF
V: TRBV6-1; CDR3: ASSEGPAPSNYGYT
V: TRBV20-1; CDR3: SARDGANYGYT
V: TRBV20-1; CDR3: SAGGQYSSPKNEQF
V: TRBV28; CDR3: ASGPRGEQF
V: TRBV7-2; CDR3: ASSLVEGFGYNEQF
V: TRBV7-2; CDR3: ASSLETGINQPQH
V: TRBV20-1; CDR3: SAPWAGVSYEQY
V: TRBV7-2; CDR3: ASSLASKLPYEQY
V: TRBV7-2; CDR3: ASSWGGERETQY
V: TRBV12-3/TRBV12-4; CDR3: ASSLAPGDRGYT
V: TRBV7-9; CDR3: ASSFPREGTYEQY
V: TRBV6-1; CDR3: ASSDWDSSYEQY